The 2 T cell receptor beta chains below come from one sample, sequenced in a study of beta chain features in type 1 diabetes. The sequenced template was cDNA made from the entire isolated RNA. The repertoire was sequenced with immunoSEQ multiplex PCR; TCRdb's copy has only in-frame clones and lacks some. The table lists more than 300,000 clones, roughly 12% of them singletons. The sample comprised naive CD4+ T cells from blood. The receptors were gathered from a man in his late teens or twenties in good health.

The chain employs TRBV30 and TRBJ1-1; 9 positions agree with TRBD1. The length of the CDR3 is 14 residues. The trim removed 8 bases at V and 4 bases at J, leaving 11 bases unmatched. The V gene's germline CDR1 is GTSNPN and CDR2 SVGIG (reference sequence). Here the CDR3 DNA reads TGTGCCAGACGTACCGGGACAGGGTTCACTGAAGCTTTCTTT. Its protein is CARRTGTGFTEAFF.

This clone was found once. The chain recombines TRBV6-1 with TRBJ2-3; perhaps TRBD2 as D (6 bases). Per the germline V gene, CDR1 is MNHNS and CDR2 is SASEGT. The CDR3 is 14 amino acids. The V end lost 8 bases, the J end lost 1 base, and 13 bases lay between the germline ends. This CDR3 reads CASGLRGGTDTQYF. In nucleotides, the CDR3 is TGTGCCAGCGGCCTACGCGGGGGCACAGATACGCAGTATTTT.